This TCR beta chain is drawn from a study of blood T cell repertoires in COVID-19. Clones were read by immunoSEQ multiplex PCR, and TCRdb kept only the in-frame ones, dropping some. This table holds about 140,000 clones, 65% to 85% found once. Trimming pared 6 bases from V and 4 bases from J, leaving 10 bases between. This CDR3 region has 13 residues. Looked up from germline, CDR1 is LNHDA and CDR2 is SQIVND (reference sequence). V and J are TRBV19 and TRBJ1-5; possibly TRBD1 for D (5 bases). The sample taken for sequencing was peripheral blood. The receptor's source is a human donor in a cohort sampled during active COVID-19. The CDR3 sequence: CASRGGENQPQHF. For the CDR3, the DNA is TGTGCCAGTAGGGGGGGAGAAAATCAGCCCCAGCATTTT.